This T cell receptor (beta chain) derives from a study of blood T cell repertoires in COVID-19. TCRdb's copy holds only in-frame clones and misses some; the assay was immunoSEQ multiplex PCR. The sample has about 330,000 clones, around 87% seen once. A single count supports this clone. This TCR was recovered from a woman aged 45-59 years with active or convalescent COVID-19. The sequenced material came from peripheral blood.

In nucleotides, the CDR3 is TGTGCCAGCAGCTTAGTTGCGGGGGACTCCTACGAGCAGTACTTC. Residues: CASSLVAGDSYEQYF. The V call is TRBV7-2, the J call TRBJ2-7; TRBD2 aligns across 7 bases. Trimming took 1 base from V and 0 from J; bases not matched to a gene: 3. Germline V CDR1 and CDR2: SGHTA, FQGNSA. This CDR3 has 15 residues.